Listed here is a single T cell receptor beta chain. This specimen comes from a study of OX40 agonist ivuxolimab in advanced cancers. Study background: Given to patients was ivuxolimab, an agonistic anti-OX40 (CD134) antibody. Patients with hepatocellular carcinoma, melanoma, renal cell or head and neck cancer made up the dose-escalation patients.

This CDR3 has 17 residues. The germline V gene has CDR1 LGHNA and CDR2 YSLEER. Losses at the gene ends were 0 bases for V and 1 base for J; bases not matched to a gene: 5. Data came from immunoSEQ multiplex PCR; TCRdb stores just in-frame clones and leaves some out. The sample yields 98,000 or so clones, 94% seen once. The origin of this receptor is an adult with an advanced solid tumor such as melanoma, head and neck, liver or kidney cancer. V and J are TRBV4-3 and TRBJ2-3; 9 bases map to TRBD2. The input for sequencing was CD4+ or CD8+ T cells sorted from blood, taken in a trial of the OX40 agonist ivuxolimab. The CDR3 loop reads CASSQDRGGAGTDTQYF. The CDR3 region has the DNA TGCGCCAGCAGCCAAGATCGCGGGGGGGCGGGCACAGATACGCAGTATTTT.